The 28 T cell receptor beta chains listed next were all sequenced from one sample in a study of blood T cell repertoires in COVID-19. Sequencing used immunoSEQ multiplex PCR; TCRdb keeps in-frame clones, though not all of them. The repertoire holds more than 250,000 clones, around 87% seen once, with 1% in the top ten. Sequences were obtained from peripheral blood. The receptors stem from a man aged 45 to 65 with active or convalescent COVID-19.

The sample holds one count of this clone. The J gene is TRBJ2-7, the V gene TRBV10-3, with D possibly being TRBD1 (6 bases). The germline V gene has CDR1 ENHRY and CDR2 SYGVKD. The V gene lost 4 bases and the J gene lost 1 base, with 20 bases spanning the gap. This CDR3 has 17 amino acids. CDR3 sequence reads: CAISGAQGLRRSYEQYF. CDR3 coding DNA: TGTGCCATCAGTGGCGCCCAGGGGTTGCGGAGGTCCTACGAGCAGTACTTC.

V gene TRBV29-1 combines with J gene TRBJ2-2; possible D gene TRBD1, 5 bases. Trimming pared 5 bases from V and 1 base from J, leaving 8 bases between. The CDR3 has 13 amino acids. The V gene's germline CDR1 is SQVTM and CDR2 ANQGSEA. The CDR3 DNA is TGCAGCGTTTCAGACAGGAACACCGGGGAGCTGTTTTTT. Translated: CSVSDRNTGELFF.

CDR3 in amino acids: CASSSIKQGARGTGELFF. CDR3 bases: TGTGCCAGCAGTTCGATCAAACAGGGGGCGCGGGGCACCGGGGAGCTGTTTTTT. The V gene is TRBV28, the J gene TRBJ2-2; 9 bases align to TRBD1. Germline CDR1 reads MDHEN; CDR2 reads SYDVKM. V trimming: 4 bases; J trimming: 4 bases; junction bases outside the gene matches: 13. The CDR3 spans 18 residues.

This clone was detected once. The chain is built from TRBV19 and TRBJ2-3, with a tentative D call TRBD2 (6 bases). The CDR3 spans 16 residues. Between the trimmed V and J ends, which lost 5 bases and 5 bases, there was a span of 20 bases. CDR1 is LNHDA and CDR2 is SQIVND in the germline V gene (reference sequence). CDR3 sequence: CASSAGLSGGEDTQYF. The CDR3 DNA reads TGTGCCAGTAGTGCGGGACTCAGCGGTGGGGAAGATACGCAGTATTTT.

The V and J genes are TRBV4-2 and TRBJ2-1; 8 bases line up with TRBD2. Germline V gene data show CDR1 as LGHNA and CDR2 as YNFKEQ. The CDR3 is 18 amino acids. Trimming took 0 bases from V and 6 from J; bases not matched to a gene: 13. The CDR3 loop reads CASSQDGGTGGPRNEQFF. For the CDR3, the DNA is TGTGCCAGCAGCCAAGATGGAGGGACGGGGGGGCCCCGCAATGAGCAGTTCTTC.

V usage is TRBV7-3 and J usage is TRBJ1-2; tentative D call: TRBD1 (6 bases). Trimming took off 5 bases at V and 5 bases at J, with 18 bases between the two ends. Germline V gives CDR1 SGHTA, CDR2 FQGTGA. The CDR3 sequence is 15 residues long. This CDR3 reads CASSPQGDWPYGYTF. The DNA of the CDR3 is TGTGCCAGCAGCCCACAGGGAGATTGGCCTTATGGCTACACCTTC.

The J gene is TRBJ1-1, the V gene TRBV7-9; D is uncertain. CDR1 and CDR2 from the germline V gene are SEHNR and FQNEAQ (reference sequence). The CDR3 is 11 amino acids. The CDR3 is CAGQVNTEAFF. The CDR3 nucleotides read TGTGCTGGGCAGGTGAACACTGAAGCTTTCTTT.

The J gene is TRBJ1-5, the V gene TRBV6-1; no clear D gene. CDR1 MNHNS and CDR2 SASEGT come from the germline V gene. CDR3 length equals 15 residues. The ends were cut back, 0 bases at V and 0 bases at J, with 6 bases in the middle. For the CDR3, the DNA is TGTGCCAGCAGTGAAGCCATCAATAGCAATCAGCCCCAGCATTTT. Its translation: CASSEAINSNQPQHF.

CDR3: CASSQRQGTGELFF. CDR3 sequence (DNA): TGTGCCAGCAGCCAAAGACAGGGTACCGGGGAGCTGTTTTTT. This chain joins TRBV11-3 and TRBJ2-2, with TRBD1 matching over 7 bases. V trimming: 5 bases; J trimming: 5 bases; junction bases outside the gene matches: 5. Germline CDR1 is SGHNT and CDR2 is YENEEA. The CDR3 consists of 14 residues.

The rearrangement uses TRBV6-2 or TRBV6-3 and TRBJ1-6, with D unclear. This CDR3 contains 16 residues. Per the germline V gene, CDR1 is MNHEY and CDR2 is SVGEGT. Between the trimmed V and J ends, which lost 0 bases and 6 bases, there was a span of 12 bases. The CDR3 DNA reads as TGTGCCAGCAGTTACTCGAGAGGCAGCGTTAATTCACCCCTCCACTTT. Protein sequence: CASSYSRGSVNSPLHF.

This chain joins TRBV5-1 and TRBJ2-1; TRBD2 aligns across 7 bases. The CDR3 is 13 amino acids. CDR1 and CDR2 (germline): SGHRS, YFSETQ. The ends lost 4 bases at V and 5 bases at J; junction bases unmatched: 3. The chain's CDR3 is CASSGGSDNEQFF. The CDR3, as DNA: TGCGCCAGCAGCGGCGGGAGCGACAATGAGCAGTTCTTC.

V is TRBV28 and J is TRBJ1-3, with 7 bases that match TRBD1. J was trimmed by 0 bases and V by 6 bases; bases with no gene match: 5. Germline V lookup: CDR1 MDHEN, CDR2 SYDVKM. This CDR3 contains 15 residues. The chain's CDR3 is CASSRGGASGNTIYF. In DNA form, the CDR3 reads TGTGCCAGCAGCCGAGGGGGCGCCTCTGGAAACACCATATATTTT.

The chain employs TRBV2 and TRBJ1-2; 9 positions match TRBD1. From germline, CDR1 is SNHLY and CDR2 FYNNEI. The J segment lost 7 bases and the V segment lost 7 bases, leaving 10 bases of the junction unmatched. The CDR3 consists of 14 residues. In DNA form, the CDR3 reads TGTGCCAGCACCCCGGAACAGGGGGCGCGTGGCTACACCTTC. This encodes CASTPEQGARGYTF.

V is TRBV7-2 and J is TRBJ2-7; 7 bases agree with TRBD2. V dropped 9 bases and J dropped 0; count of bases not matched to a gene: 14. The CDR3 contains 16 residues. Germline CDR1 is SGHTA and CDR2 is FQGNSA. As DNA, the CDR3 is TGTGCCAGTAGTCTCATGGGCGGGAGATCCTCCTACGAGCAGTACTTC. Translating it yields CASSLMGGRSSYEQYF.

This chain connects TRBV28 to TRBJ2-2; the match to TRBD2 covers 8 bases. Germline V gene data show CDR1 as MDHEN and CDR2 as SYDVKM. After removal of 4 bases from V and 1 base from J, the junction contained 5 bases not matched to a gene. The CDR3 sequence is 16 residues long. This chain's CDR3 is CASSSFSGENTGELFF. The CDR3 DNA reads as TGTGCCAGCAGTTCATTTAGCGGGGAGAACACCGGGGAGCTGTTTTTT. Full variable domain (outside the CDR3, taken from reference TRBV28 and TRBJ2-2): DVKVTQSSRYLVKRTGEKVFLECVQDMDHENMFWYRQDPGLGLRLIYFSYDVKMKEKGDIPEGYSVSREKKERFSLILESASTNQTSMYLCASSSFSGENTGELFFGEGSRLTVL.

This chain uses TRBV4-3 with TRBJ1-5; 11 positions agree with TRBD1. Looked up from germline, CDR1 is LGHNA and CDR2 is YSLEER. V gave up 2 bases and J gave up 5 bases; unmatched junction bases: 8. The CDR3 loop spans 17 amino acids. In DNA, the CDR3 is TGCGCCAGCAGCCAACAACTCGGACAGGGGGCTGATCAGCCCCAGCATTTT. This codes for CASSQQLGQGADQPQHF.

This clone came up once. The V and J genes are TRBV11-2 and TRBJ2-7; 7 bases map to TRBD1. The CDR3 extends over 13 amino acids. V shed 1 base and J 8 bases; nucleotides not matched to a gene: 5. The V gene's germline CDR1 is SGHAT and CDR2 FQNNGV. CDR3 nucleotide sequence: TGTGCCAGCAGCTTAGGAGGACAGGATAAGCAGTACTTC. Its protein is CASSLGGQDKQYF.

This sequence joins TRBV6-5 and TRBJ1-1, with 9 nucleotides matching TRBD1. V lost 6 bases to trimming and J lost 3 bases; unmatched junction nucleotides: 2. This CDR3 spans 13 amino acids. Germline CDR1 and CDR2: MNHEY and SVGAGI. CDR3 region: CASSYRGHTEAFF. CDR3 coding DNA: TGTGCCAGCAGCTACAGGGGGCACACTGAAGCTTTCTTT.

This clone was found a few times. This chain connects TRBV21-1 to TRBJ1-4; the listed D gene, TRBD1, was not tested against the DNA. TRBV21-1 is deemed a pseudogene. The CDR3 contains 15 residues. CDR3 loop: CASSLKGGPNEKLFF. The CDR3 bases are TGTGCCAGCAGCCTAAAAGGGGGACCTAATGAAAAACTGTTTTTT.

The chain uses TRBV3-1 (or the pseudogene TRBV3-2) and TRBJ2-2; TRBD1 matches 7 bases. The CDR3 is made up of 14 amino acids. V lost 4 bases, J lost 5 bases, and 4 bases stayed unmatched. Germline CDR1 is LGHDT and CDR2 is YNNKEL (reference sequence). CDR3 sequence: CASSPQQGTGELFF. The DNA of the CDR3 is TGTGCCAGCAGCCCTCAACAGGGGACCGGGGAGCTGTTTTTT.

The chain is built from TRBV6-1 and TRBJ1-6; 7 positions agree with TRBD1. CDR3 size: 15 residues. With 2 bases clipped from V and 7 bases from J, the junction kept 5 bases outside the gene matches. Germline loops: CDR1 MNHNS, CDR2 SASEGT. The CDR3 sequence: CASSEKGARNSPLHF. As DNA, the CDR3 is TGTGCCAGCAGTGAAAAGGGGGCGAGGAATTCACCCCTCCACTTT.

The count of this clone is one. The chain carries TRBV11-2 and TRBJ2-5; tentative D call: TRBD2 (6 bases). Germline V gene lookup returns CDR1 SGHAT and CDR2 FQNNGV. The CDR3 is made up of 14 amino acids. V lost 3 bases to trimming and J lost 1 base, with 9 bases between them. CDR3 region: CASSFAGFQETQYF. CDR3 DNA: TGTGCCAGCAGCTTTGCGGGGTTCCAAGAGACCCAGTACTTC.

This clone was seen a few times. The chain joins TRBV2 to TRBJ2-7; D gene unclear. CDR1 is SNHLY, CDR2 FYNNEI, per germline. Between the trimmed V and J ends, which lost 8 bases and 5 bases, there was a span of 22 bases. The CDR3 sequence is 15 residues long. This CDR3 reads CASRSAVPGWDEQYF. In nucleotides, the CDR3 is TGTGCCAGCCGCTCGGCGGTGCCGGGTTGGGACGAGCAGTACTTC. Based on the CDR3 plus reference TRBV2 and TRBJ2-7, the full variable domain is EPEVTQTPSHQVTQMGQEVILRCVPISNHLYFYWYRQILGQKVEFLVSFYNNEISEKSEIFDDQFSVERPDGSNFTLKIRSTKLEDSAMYFCASRSAVPGWDEQYFGPGTRLTVT.

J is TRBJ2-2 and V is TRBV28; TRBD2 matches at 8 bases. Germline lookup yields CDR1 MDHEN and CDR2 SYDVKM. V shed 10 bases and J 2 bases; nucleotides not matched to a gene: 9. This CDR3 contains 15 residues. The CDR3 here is CAITHSGDNTGELFF. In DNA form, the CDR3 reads TGTGCCATTACACATAGCGGGGACAACACCGGGGAGCTGTTTTTT.

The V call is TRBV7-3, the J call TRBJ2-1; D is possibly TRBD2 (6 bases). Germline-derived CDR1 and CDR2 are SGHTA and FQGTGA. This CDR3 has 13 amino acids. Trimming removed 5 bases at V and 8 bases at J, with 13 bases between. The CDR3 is CASSKGPGDEQFF. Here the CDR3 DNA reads TGTGCCAGCAGCAAAGGTCCGGGGGATGAGCAGTTCTTC.

CDR3 in DNA: TGTGCCAGCAGTGAATTAAGGAGTTCTGGGACAGGTGGCAATCAGCCCCAGCATTTT. This encodes CASSELRSSGTGGNQPQHF. J is TRBJ1-5 and V is TRBV6-1; TRBD1 matches at 8 bases. V lost 2 bases and J lost 2; bases outside the gene matches: 14. Per germline, CDR1 MNHNS and CDR2 SASEGT. The CDR3 length is 19 residues.

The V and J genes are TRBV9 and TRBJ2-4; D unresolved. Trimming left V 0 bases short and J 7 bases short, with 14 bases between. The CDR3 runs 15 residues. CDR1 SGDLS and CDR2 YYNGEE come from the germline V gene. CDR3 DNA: TGTGCCAGCAGCGTAGCCGGAGCAAAGGCGAACATTCAGTACTTC. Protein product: CASSVAGAKANIQYF.

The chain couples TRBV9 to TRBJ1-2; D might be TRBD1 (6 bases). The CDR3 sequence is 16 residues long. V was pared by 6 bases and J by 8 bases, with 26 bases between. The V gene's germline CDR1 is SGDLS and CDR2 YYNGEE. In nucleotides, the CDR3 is TGTGCCAGCACTCCCGTGGGGACACAGGAAAATTTGGGCTACACCTTC. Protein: CASTPVGTQENLGYTF.